Each of the 9 T cell receptor beta chains below was sequenced from the same sample in a study of blood T cell repertoires in COVID-19. Some clones are missing from TCRdb's copy, which holds only in-frame ones; the method was immunoSEQ multiplex PCR. The sample holds about 290,000 clones, around four fifths seen once. Sequencing was performed on peripheral blood. The receptor source for this set is a woman aged 50 to 65 with active or convalescent COVID-19.

This chain joins TRBV5-6 and TRBJ2-2; D is undetermined. CDR1 and CDR2 from the germline V gene are SGHDT and YYEEEE. The CDR3 spans 13 residues. V was shortened by 0 bases and J by 9 bases, with 9 bases between the two germline ends. This chain's CDR3 is CASSLGRPRELFF. The CDR3 region has the DNA TGTGCCAGCAGCTTGGGGCGGCCCCGGGAGCTGTTTTTT. The variable domain in full, completed from reference TRBV5-6 and TRBJ2-2, reads DAGVTQSPTHLIKTRGQQVTLRCSPKSGHDTVSWYQQALGQGPQFIFQYYEEEERQRGNFPDRFSGHQFPNYSSELNVNALLLGDSALYLCASSLGRPRELFFGEGSRLTVL.

This clone was counted between two and nine times. The rearrangement links TRBV6-5 to TRBJ1-1; D may be TRBD1 (5 bases). V lost 6 bases and J lost 1, with 12 bases in between. CDR1 and CDR2 from the germline V gene are MNHEY and SVGAGI. This CDR3 contains 14 residues. The CDR3 region is CASRRKGKNTEAFF. DNA for the CDR3: TGTGCCAGCAGAAGGAAGGGGAAGAACACTGAAGCTTTCTTT.

This clone was found a few times. This rearrangement joins TRBV19 to TRBJ1-5; D not resolved. Trimming left V 3 bases short and J 9 bases short, with 18 bases between. CDR3 length: 15 amino acids. Germline CDR1 is LNHDA and CDR2 is SQIVND (reference sequence). The CDR3 DNA sequence: TGTGCCAGTAGTATCGGCGTGGGCCCTGGGTGGCCCCAGCATTTT. This gives the protein CASSIGVGPGWPQHF. The full variable domain, its missing parts supplied by reference TRBV19 and TRBJ1-5, is DGGITQSPKYLFRKEGQNVTLSCEQNLNHDAMYWYRQDPGQGLRLIYYSQIVNDFQKGDIAEGYSVSREKKESFPLTVTSAQKNPTAFYLCASSIGVGPGWPQHFGDGTRLSIL.

This chain connects TRBV28 to TRBJ2-1, with D tentatively TRBD2 (6 bases). Trimming stripped 8 bases from V and 0 bases from J, with 17 bases between. This CDR3 has 16 amino acids. CDR1 is MDHEN, CDR2 SYDVKM, per germline. The CDR3 spells CASSLGLRSSYNEQFF. In DNA, the CDR3 is TGTGCCAGCTCTTTGGGACTTCGGAGCTCCTACAATGAGCAGTTCTTC.

With regard to this clone: Distinct nucleotide sequences in the sample also encode this CDR3. The chain couples TRBV19 to TRBJ2-7, with D perhaps matching TRBD2 (6 bases). Deletions cut 3 bases from V and 3 bases from J, with 9 bases between. This CDR3 is built from 13 residues. Per germline, CDR1 LNHDA and CDR2 SQIVND (reference sequence). In DNA, the CDR3 is TGTGCCAGTAGTATCGGGCGGGGCTACGAGCAGTACTTC. Translating it yields CASSIGRGYEQYF.

The chain employs TRBV27 and TRBJ1-2; no clear D gene. The CDR3 is made up of 15 amino acids. The V end was cut by 1 base, the J end by 2 bases, with 11 bases between. Germline lookup yields CDR1 MNHEY and CDR2 SMNVEV (reference sequence). CDR3 region: CASSLWGGFNYGYTF. CDR3 coding DNA: TGTGCCAGCAGTTTATGGGGAGGTTTCAACTATGGCTACACCTTC.

The chain is built from TRBV5-5 and TRBJ1-2, with 7 bases matching TRBD1. The junction had 10 bases not matched to a gene; V was cut back by 3 bases and J by 8 bases. CDR1 is SGHKS and CDR2 is YYEKEE in the germline V gene (reference sequence). The CDR3 has 14 residues. CDR3 nucleotides: TGTGCCAGCAGCTCGTCTACAGGGGCGGGAGGCTACACCTTC. Translation gives CASSSSTGAGGYTF.

The rearrangement joins TRBV29-1 to TRBJ1-5; D might be TRBD1 (6 bases). The CDR3 loop spans 14 amino acids. The germline V gene has CDR1 SQVTM and CDR2 ANQGSEA. Trimming removed 4 bases at V and 5 bases at J, with 15 bases between. Here the CDR3 reads CSVGLGASDQPQHF. Here the CDR3 DNA reads TGCAGCGTTGGTCTGGGGGCAAGCGATCAGCCCCAGCATTTT.

This chain connects TRBV4-1 to TRBJ2-1; 13 nucleotides match TRBD2. Germline CDR1 is MGHRA and CDR2 is YSYEKL. There are 17 residues in the CDR3. V was clipped by 0 bases and J by 8 bases; unmatched bases: 7. For the CDR3, the DNA is TGCGCCAGCAGCCAAGATGGGTCTACTAGCGGGAGGGATGAGCAGTTCTTC. Translated: CASSQDGSTSGRDEQFF.